Listed here are 4 T cell receptor beta chains from one sample, sequenced in a study of T cell changes during pregnancy in multiple sclerosis. The table came from immunoSEQ multiplex PCR; TCRdb's copy has only in-frame clones and leaves some out. Among 50,000 to 75,000 clones listed, 90% to 95% were seen once. The sequencing used peripheral blood, collected in the third trimester of pregnancy. These receptors were obtained from a female donor in good health, enrolled as a control in a pregnancy study.

In its sample, this clone was seen once. The chain carries TRBV7-9 and TRBJ1-1; D may be TRBD1 (6 bases). The germline V gene has CDR1 SEHNR and CDR2 FQNEAQ (reference sequence). The CDR3 is made up of 14 amino acids. V shed 4 bases and J shed 10 bases, with 19 bases lying between them. The CDR3 coding sequence is TGTGCCAGCAGCTCACAGGGCCTTCCTGAGGGAGCTTTCTTT. It yields the protein CASSSQGLPEGAFF.

The V and J genes are TRBV6-5 and TRBJ1-3, with D uncertain. The CDR3 contains 15 residues. V lost 3 bases, J lost 1 base, and 10 bases lay in between. Germline assignment: CDR1 MNHEY and CDR2 SVGAGI. Here the CDR3 DNA reads TGTGCCAGCAGTTATGGCAGGAGGTCTGGAAACACCATATATTTT. Translated, it gives CASSYGRRSGNTIYF.

This chain uses TRBV28 with TRBJ2-7; tentative D call: TRBD2 (5 bases). The CDR3 runs 13 residues. The V gene's germline CDR1 is MDHEN and CDR2 SYDVKM. Trimming shortened V by 3 bases and J by 2 bases, and 8 bases separated the two germline ends. The chain's CDR3 is CASSLAGPYEQYF. Here the CDR3 DNA reads TGTGCCAGCAGTTTGGCGGGTCCCTACGAGCAGTACTTC.

The chain couples TRBV27 to TRBJ1-5; D possibly corresponds to TRBD1 (6 bases). V was cut by 5 bases and J by 9 bases, with 17 bases left in between. This CDR3 contains 14 residues. Germline V lookup: CDR1 MNHEY, CDR2 SMNVEV (reference sequence). As DNA, the CDR3 is TGTGCCAGCAGTCCCCCGGGGGGCTCGAGGCCCCAGCATTTT. Encoded protein: CASSPPGGSRPQHF.